This T cell receptor (beta chain) was observed in a study of T cell changes during pregnancy in multiple sclerosis. Sequencing used immunoSEQ multiplex PCR; TCRdb keeps in-frame clones, though not all of them. The sample has approximately 62,000 clones, 93% seen once. V shed 1 base and J shed 0 bases, with 13 bases lying between them. This CDR3 has 17 residues. From germline, CDR1 is SGHTA and CDR2 FQGNSA. The receptor's source is a female donor with multiple sclerosis, enrolled in a pregnancy study. This chain links TRBV7-2 with TRBJ1-3; TRBD1 might be the D (5 bases). The sample in question was CD8+ T cells from peripheral blood mononuclear cells, obtained in the second trimester of pregnancy. The CDR3 DNA is TGTGCCAGCAGCTTAGAAGGAGGGGTTCGCTCTGGAAACACCATATATTTT. Encoded protein: CASSLEGGVRSGNTIYF.